Listed below are T cell receptor beta chains from one sample, sequenced in a study of T cell repertoires in cytomegalovirus infection. TCRdb analysed the reads with MiXCR anew, one entry per CDR3 protein. Here the sample spans 80,000 or so distinct CDR3 sequences, under 30% being singletons. These receptors lack a known antigen. Material: CD8+ T cells from cultured PBMCs, obtained from culture after CMV antigen stimulation. The receptors shown here come from a human donor in good health (CMV status not recorded). Some clones in this sample may be carry-over from other donors' samples. Both conserved end residues are part of each CDR3. Fields, in order: clone size, D gene, J gene, V gene, CDR3 protein, CDR3 DNA. D genes are given only for firm matches. Clone sizes are given selectively: once, few, many, or a class where the clone is expanded.

. . TRBJ2-3 TRBV20-1 CSARLTGTSTDTQYF TGCAGTGCTAGACTAACCGGGACCAGCACAGATACGCAGTATTTT
. TRBD1 TRBJ2-7 TRBV20-1 CSARDLDRGYEQYF TGCAGTGCTAGAGATCTAGACAGGGGCTACGAGCAGTACTTC
. TRBD2 TRBJ2-7 TRBV3-1 CASSQVLAGGSYEQYF TGTGCCAGCAGCCAAGTTCTAGCGGGAGGGTCTTACGAGCAGTACTTC
. . TRBJ1-1 TRBV27 CASSSGRYTEAFF TGTGCCAGCAGTTCCGGCAGGTACACTGAAGCTTTCTTT
many . TRBJ1-1 TRBV7-8 CASSSSIVTEAFF TGTGCCAGCAGCTCCTCGATAGTTACTGAAGCTTTCTTT
. . TRBJ2-5 TRBV12-3/TRBV12-4 CASSFSGETQYF TGTGCCAGCAGTTTTTCAGGAGAGACCCAGTACTTC
few TRBD1 TRBJ1-5 TRBV28 CASRGQGGYQPQHF TGTGCCAGCAGAGGACAGGGAGGATATCAGCCCCAGCATTTT
. . TRBJ1-2 TRBV6-1 CASRHTYNYGYTF TGTGCCAGCAGGCATACGTATAACTATGGCTACACCTTC
many . TRBJ1-1 TRBV20-1 CSARHQGEIEAFF TGCAGTGCTAGACACCAGGGCGAGATTGAAGCTTTCTTT
many . TRBJ2-6 TRBV12-3/TRBV12-4 CASSFRVGSGANVLTF TGTGCCAGCAGTTTCCGAGTAGGCTCTGGGGCCAACGTCCTGACTTTC
few TRBD1 TRBJ2-3 TRBV27 CASSSPGQDADTPGSKQYF TGTGCCAGCAGTTCGCCGGGACAGGATGCAGATACGCCAGGCTCCAAGCAGTATTTT
once TRBD1 TRBJ2-5 TRBV7-7 CASSLPGQQETQYF TGTGCTAGCAGCTTACCGGGACAGCAAGAGACCCAGTACTTC
few . TRBJ1-2 TRBV27 CASSPGGTNYGYTF TGTGCCAGCAGCCCCGGGGGCACTAACTATGGCTACACCTTC
many . TRBJ2-5 TRBV12-5 CASGLAGTTETQYF TGTGCTAGTGGTTTGGCCGGGACGACAGAGACCCAGTACTTC
few TRBD2 TRBJ2-1 TRBV20-1 CSARGGTSGSYNEQFF TGCAGTGCTAGAGGAGGGACTAGCGGCTCCTACAATGAGCAGTTCTTC
few . TRBJ2-1 TRBV7-9 CASSSPRGAGNEQFF TGTGCCAGCAGCTCCCCCCGGGGCGCAGGCAATGAGCAGTTCTTC
few . TRBJ1-2 TRBV20-1 CSALRIINYGYTF TGCAGTGCTCTCAGGATCATAAACTATGGCTACACCTTC